The rows below give T cell receptor beta chains drawn from one sample of a study of CXCR3-negative and CXCR3-positive naive CD8 T cells. TCRdb reprocessed the 5' RACE reads and reports one entry per CDR3 protein, with no DNA. The specimen's table records 45,000 to 65,000 distinct CDR3 sequences. Sample: naive CXCR3- CD8+ T cells from blood. Receptor source: a human donor in good health. Some clones in this sample may be carry-over from other donors' samples. Each CDR3 is given with its conserved first and last residue.

CDR3aa	j_gene	len	v_gene
CASSLGSRGGYAYGYTF	TRBJ1-2	17	TRBV7-2
CASSYLYEQYF	TRBJ2-7	11	TRBV12-3/TRBV12-4
CASSQLSLGEQYF	TRBJ2-7	13	TRBV14
CASSHGTTSYEQYF	TRBJ2-7	14	TRBV4-3
CASSQDLGQPQHF	TRBJ1-5	13	TRBV3-1
CAISESWTQANYGYTF	TRBJ1-2	16	TRBV10-3
CASSPTGQKYQETQYF	TRBJ2-5	16	TRBV28
CASSFDETQYF	TRBJ2-5	11	TRBV12-3/TRBV12-4
CASSTLAGYNEQFF	TRBJ2-1	14	TRBV19
CASSYDREFYEQYF	TRBJ2-7	14	TRBV3-1